The clone carrying this T cell receptor (beta chain) turned up a few times. What it binds is unknown. The CDR3 covers 17 residues. The V and J ends lost 5 bases and 1 base, in that order; junction bases with no gene match: 12. These data originate in a study of identical twins. Study findings and constraints: The study reached conclusions through statistical analysis that was cross-sectional, not following the same donors. Less excess twin sharing appeared in beta out-of-frame sequences. Abundant beta clonotypes from cord blood had fewer insertions, unlike memory repertoires, which showed none.

MiXCR, run by TCRdb on the 5' RACE reads, gives a single entry per CDR3 protein. Here the sample spans about 730,000 distinct CDR3 sequences, 21% being singletons. These records were also assigned to another study, of T cells expressing NK-cell markers. This second study notes: The authors derived TCR beta repertoires from sorted CD3+CD56+NKG2C+, CD3+CD56+NKG2C- and CD3+CD56-NKG2C+ T cells.

The specimen sequenced was PBMCs. This receptor was taken from a woman aged 18-30 years in good health. The chain carries TRBV12-3 or TRBV12-4 and TRBJ2-7; 9 bases fit TRBD1. The CDR3 loop reads CASSPHPGTGYSYEQYF. The CDR3 DNA reads TGTGCCAGCAGTCCCCACCCCGGGACAGGGTATTCCTACGAGCAGTACTTC.